Listed below are T cell receptor beta chains from one sample, sequenced in a study of CD8 T cells in Susac syndrome. One entry per CDR3 protein results from TCRdb running MiXCR on the immunoSEQ multiplex PCR reads. The sample contains 150,000 to 180,000 distinct CDR3 sequences, approximately 93% of which appear only once. Specimen: CD8+ T cells from PBMCs. The receptor source for this set is a human donor with multiple sclerosis. Each CDR3 is given with its conserved first and last residue. The D gene is left open where the match is weak. Rows may omit the clone size; those that give it use once, few, many or a size class.

v_call: TRBV29-1
d_call: NA
clone_size: NA
j_call: TRBJ2-7
cdr3_nt: TGCAGCGTTGAGGTGTGGGGATACGAGCAGTACTTC
cdr3_aa: CSVEVWGYEQYF

v_call: TRBV6-2/TRBV6-3
d_call: NA
clone_size: NA
j_call: TRBJ2-7
cdr3_nt: TGTGCCAGCACCTACGCTGCCCACGAGCAGTACTTC
cdr3_aa: CASTYAAHEQYF

v_call: TRBV29-1
d_call: NA
clone_size: NA
j_call: TRBJ2-1
cdr3_nt: TGCAGCGTTGTAGAGCGGGTCAACCGGGATGAGCAGTTCTTC
cdr3_aa: CSVVERVNRDEQFF

v_call: TRBV9
d_call: NA
clone_size: NA
j_call: TRBJ1-1
cdr3_nt: TGTGCCAGCAGCGTAGGAACCTCAGGGTCCACTGAAGCTTTCTTT
cdr3_aa: CASSVGTSGSTEAFF

v_call: TRBV7-8
d_call: NA
clone_size: once
j_call: TRBJ2-3
cdr3_nt: TGTGCCAGCAGCTTAGGGGCAGGGGCTAGCACAGATACGCAGTATTTT
cdr3_aa: CASSLGAGASTDTQYF

v_call: TRBV7-9
d_call: NA
clone_size: NA
j_call: TRBJ1-1
cdr3_nt: TGTGCCAGCAGCTCATCCGACGTGAACACTGAAGCTTTCTTT
cdr3_aa: CASSSSDVNTEAFF

v_call: TRBV13
d_call: TRBD1
clone_size: NA
j_call: TRBJ1-2
cdr3_nt: TGTGCCAGCAGCGTCGGGACAGAGCTTAGGGGAGATGGCTACACCTTC
cdr3_aa: CASSVGTELRGDGYTF

v_call: TRBV4-2
d_call: NA
clone_size: once
j_call: TRBJ1-1
cdr3_nt: TGTGCCAGCAGCCTCGGGGGGGAAAGGTCTGAAGCTTTCTTT
cdr3_aa: CASSLGGERSEAFF

v_call: TRBV27
d_call: NA
clone_size: NA
j_call: TRBJ1-5
cdr3_nt: TGTGCCAGCAGTGCCCGGGCCACGGGGGGCAATCAGCCCCAGCATTTT
cdr3_aa: CASSARATGGNQPQHF

v_call: TRBV20-1
d_call: TRBD1
clone_size: NA
j_call: TRBJ1-2
cdr3_nt: TGCAGTGCTAGAGACAACAGGGGAAGGGGGAGTCACTATGGCTACACCTTC
cdr3_aa: CSARDNRGRGSHYGYTF

v_call: TRBV5-1
d_call: NA
clone_size: NA
j_call: TRBJ2-7
cdr3_nt: TGCGCCAGCAGCTTGAAAGGGAACTACGAGCAGTACTTC
cdr3_aa: CASSLKGNYEQYF

v_call: TRBV29-1
d_call: NA
clone_size: NA
j_call: TRBJ2-2
cdr3_nt: TGCAGCGTTCAAAGGGGGGGCAACACCGGGGAGCTGTTTTTT
cdr3_aa: CSVQRGGNTGELFF

v_call: TRBV5-6
d_call: TRBD1
clone_size: NA
j_call: TRBJ1-5
cdr3_nt: TGTGCCAGCACCAACCGGGACAGAAGTCAGCCCCAGCATTTT
cdr3_aa: CASTNRDRSQPQHF

v_call: TRBV5-1
d_call: NA
clone_size: NA
j_call: TRBJ1-2
cdr3_nt: TGCGCCAGCAGCTTGGATCCTAACTATGGCTACACCTTC
cdr3_aa: CASSLDPNYGYTF

v_call: TRBV20-1
d_call: NA
clone_size: NA
j_call: TRBJ1-5
cdr3_nt: TGCAGTGCTAGGGCGGTAGATAGCAATCAGCCCCAGCATTTT
cdr3_aa: CSARAVDSNQPQHF

v_call: TRBV6-6
d_call: NA
clone_size: NA
j_call: TRBJ1-1
cdr3_nt: TGTGCCAGCAGTCCCGAGGGACAAAAACACACTGAAGCTTTCTTT
cdr3_aa: CASSPEGQKHTEAFF

v_call: TRBV20-1
d_call: NA
clone_size: NA
j_call: TRBJ2-1
cdr3_nt: TGCAGTGCTAGTCGGGCGGGGAGCTCCTACAATGAGCAGTTCTTC
cdr3_aa: CSASRAGSSYNEQFF

v_call: TRBV29-1
d_call: TRBD1
clone_size: once
j_call: TRBJ2-1
cdr3_nt: TGCAGCGCTGGAGGGACAGGACTTTACAATGAGCAGTTCTTC
cdr3_aa: CSAGGTGLYNEQFF